One and the same sample provided the 2 T cell receptor beta chains below, sequenced in a study of blood T cell repertoires in COVID-19. TCRdb's table, derived via immunoSEQ multiplex PCR, lists solely in-frame clones and lacks some. The data show around 130,000 clones, with over 75% seen just once and approximately 4.5% held by the top ten. The specimen sequenced was peripheral blood. These receptors were obtained from a woman in her 70s with acute or convalescent COVID-19.

Here the CDR3 reads CASSPRQGDFRNQPQHF. CDR3 sequence (DNA): TGTGCCAGCAGCCCTCGACAGGGAGATTTTAGGAATCAGCCCCAGCATTTT. The V and J genes are TRBV14 and TRBJ1-5; 7 positions match TRBD1. In germline, CDR1 is SGHDN, CDR2 FVKESK. Germline trimming cut 4 bases from V and 4 bases from J; bases unmatched to any gene: 13. This CDR3 region has 17 residues. Variable domain in full (rest from reference TRBV14 and TRBJ1-5): EAGVTQFPSHSVIEKGQTVTLRCDPISGHDNLYWYRRVMGKEIKFLLHFVKESKQDESGMPNNRFLAERTGGTYSTLKVQPAELEDSGVYFCASSPRQGDFRNQPQHFGDGTRLSIL.

V gene TRBV21-1 combines with J gene TRBJ2-7; the DNA was not compared with TRBD1, the D call given in the table. TRBV21-1 is a pseudogene locus. The CDR3 consists of 14 residues. The CDR3 sequence: CASSRGGAGYEQYV. The DNA for the CDR3 is TGTGCCAGCAGTAGAGGGGGCGCGGGCTACGAGCAGTACGTC.